Listed here are 18 T cell receptor beta chains from one sample, sequenced in a study of technical replicates of blood from a handful of donors. Sequencing used immunoSEQ multiplex PCR; TCRdb keeps in-frame clones, though not all of them. The table has just over 60,000 clones, 70% to 90% seen once. Source material: PBMCs. The receptors stem from a human donor in good health. Some clones in this sample may be carry-over from other donors' samples.

The rearrangement links TRBV7-2 to TRBJ2-1, with a weak D call TRBD1 (5 bases). From germline, CDR1 is SGHTA and CDR2 FQGNSA. The CDR3 has 16 amino acids. The V end was cut by 8 bases, the J end by 0 bases, with 17 bases between. DNA of the CDR3: TGTGCCAGCCAGCTTTTAGGGGTGAGCTCCTACAATGAGCAGTTCTTC. Its protein product is CASQLLGVSSYNEQFF.

The chain combines TRBV27 with TRBJ2-7; 8 nucleotides align to TRBD1. J lost 6 bases, V lost 1 base, and 5 bases had no gene match. The CDR3 loop spans 14 amino acids. Germline CDR1 is MNHEY and CDR2 is SMNVEV (reference sequence). In DNA, the CDR3 is TGTGCCAGCAGTTTATGGACAGGGATCCGCGAGCAGTACTTC. As protein: CASSLWTGIREQYF.

The rearrangement uses TRBV5-4 and TRBJ2-7; TRBD1 is a possible D gene (5 bases). Germline CDR1 SGHNT, CDR2 YYREEE (reference sequence). This CDR3 contains 14 residues. Trimming removed 2 bases from V and 1 base from J, with 10 bases in between. For the CDR3, the DNA is TGTGCCAGCAGCTTTAAGACAGAATCCTACGAGCAGTACTTC. Translating it yields CASSFKTESYEQYF.

The chain links TRBV7-2 to TRBJ1-6, with a tentative D call TRBD1 (5 bases). V lost 5 bases and J lost 15, with 11 bases in between. CDR3 length: 11 amino acids. Germline lookup yields CDR1 SGHTA and CDR2 FQGNSA. CDR3 coding DNA: TGTGCCAGCAGCGCGGGGGGGGACCTCCACTTT. Its translation is CASSAGGDLHF.

V and J are TRBV5-4 and TRBJ1-6; D is unresolved. CDR1 SGHNT and CDR2 YYREEE come from the germline V gene (reference sequence). CDR3 length equals 16 residues. Deletions cut 4 bases from V and 6 bases from J, with 17 bases between. The CDR3 DNA reads as TGTGCCAGCAGCACGGGAGCTTTTTCGGTTAATTCACCCCTCCACTTT. Its protein product is CASSTGAFSVNSPLHF.

V gene TRBV6-5 combines with J gene TRBJ1-5; 7 nucleotides line up with TRBD1. The CDR3 is 15 amino acids. The germline gives CDR1 MNHEY, CDR2 SVGAGI. The V gene end was trimmed by 4 bases and the J gene end by 5 bases; junction bases not matched to a gene: 8. CDR3 in amino acids: CASSSTGRGDQPQHF. The CDR3 DNA reads as TGTGCCAGCAGTTCGACAGGGCGGGGGGATCAGCCCCAGCATTTT.

In this sample, this clone turned up a few times. The chain joins TRBV19 to TRBJ1-4, with D possibly matching TRBD1 (5 bases). Germline lookup yields CDR1 LNHDA and CDR2 SQIVND (reference sequence). The CDR3 is 15 amino acids. Trimming removed 7 bases at V and 7 bases at J, with 19 bases between. The CDR3 DNA reads as TGTGCCAGTACCCTGAACAGGCAGGGCGCTGAAAAACTGTTTTTT. It specifies CASTLNRQGAEKLFF.

J is TRBJ2-7 and V is TRBV5-1; 7 bases are a match to TRBD1. Germline V gives CDR1 SGHRS, CDR2 YFSETQ. Germline trimming cut 4 bases from V and 2 bases from J; bases unmatched to any gene: 3. This CDR3 spans 13 amino acids. CDR3 in amino acids: CASSQGQTYEQYF. DNA for the CDR3: TGCGCCAGCAGCCAGGGACAGACCTACGAGCAGTACTTC.

The chain links TRBV19 to TRBJ2-5, with TRBD2 matching 8 bases. CDR3 length: 15 amino acids. Germline trimming cut 5 bases from V and 0 bases from J; bases unmatched to any gene: 5. Germline CDR1 and CDR2: LNHDA and SQIVND (reference sequence). As DNA, the CDR3 is TGTGCCAGTAGTCGCATTAGCGGGAACCAAGAGACCCAGTACTTC. As protein: CASSRISGNQETQYF.

The genes are TRBV4-3 and TRBJ2-7; D may be TRBD2 (5 bases). The CDR3 length is 15 residues. The V end lost 0 bases, the J end lost 1 base, and 10 bases lay between the germline ends. In germline, CDR1 is LGHNA, CDR2 YSLEER. Written as DNA, the CDR3 is TGCGCCAGCAGCCAAGATTGGAGGACTTCCTACGAGCAGTACTTC. It is translated as CASSQDWRTSYEQYF.

The genes are TRBV7-2 and TRBJ1-3; no firm D call. V lost 1 base to trimming and J lost 4 bases, with 14 bases between them. CDR3 length: 16 residues. CDR1 and CDR2 (germline): SGHTA, FQGNSA. The CDR3 is CASSLEPGRRGNTIYF. As DNA, the CDR3 is TGTGCCAGCAGCTTAGAACCCGGTCGTCGGGGAAACACCATATATTTT. Drawing the rest from reference TRBV7-2 and TRBJ1-3, the complete variable domain is GAGVSQSPSNKVTEKGKDVELRCDPISGHTALYWYRQSLGQGLEFLIYFQGNSAPDKSGLPSDRFSAERTGGSVSTLTIQRTQQEDSAVYLCASSLEPGRRGNTIYFGEGSWLTVV.

The chain uses TRBV2 and TRBJ2-7; tentatively, D is TRBD2 (5 bases). V lost 7 bases and J 3 bases, leaving 13 bases between the germline ends. Germline values: CDR1 SNHLY, CDR2 FYNNEI. The CDR3 length is 13 residues. The CDR3 reads CASNPNGIYEQYF. For the CDR3, the DNA is TGTGCCAGCAACCCGAACGGGATCTACGAGCAGTACTTC. The whole variable domain, remainder taken from reference TRBV2 and TRBJ2-7, is EPEVTQTPSHQVTQMGQEVILRCVPISNHLYFYWYRQILGQKVEFLVSFYNNEISEKSEIFDDQFSVERPDGSNFTLKIRSTKLEDSAMYFCASNPNGIYEQYFGPGTRLTVT.

A single count supports this clone. This chain uses TRBV5-1 with TRBJ2-1, with D possibly TRBD2 on 6 matching bases. Trimming left V 1 base short and J 8 bases short, with 10 bases between. CDR1 and CDR2 (germline): SGHRS, YFSETQ. The CDR3 covers 13 residues. The CDR3 DNA sequence: TGCGCCAGCAGCTTGATCGGGGAGGATGAGCAGTTCTTC. Amino acids: CASSLIGEDEQFF.

This chain joins TRBV30 and TRBJ1-5; D unresolved. Germline V gene sequence: CDR1 GTSNPN, CDR2 SVGIG (reference sequence). Trimming removed 2 bases from V and 3 bases from J, with 8 bases in between. The CDR3 spans 13 residues. In DNA form, the CDR3 reads TGTGCCTGGAGTAGCGGGAACAATCAGCCCCAGCATTTT. It translates to CAWSSGNNQPQHF.

The chain joins TRBV4-2 to TRBJ1-2; 7 bases fit TRBD1. The V and J ends lost 0 bases and 8 bases, in that order; junction bases with no gene match: 9. From germline, CDR1 is LGHNA and CDR2 YNFKEQ. The CDR3 sequence is 15 residues long. CDR3 nucleotides: TGTGCCAGCAGCCAAGAATCGAGGGCAGGGGGGGGCTACACCTTC. It yields the protein CASSQESRAGGGYTF.

The CDR3 sequence: CASSSRQGANEQFF. CDR3 bases: TGTGCCAGCAGCAGCCGACAGGGGGCGAATGAGCAGTTCTTC. This chain uses TRBV11-1 with TRBJ2-1; 10 bases are a match to TRBD1. Germline assignment: CDR1 SGHAT and CDR2 FQDESV (reference sequence). V dropped 5 bases and J dropped 7; count of bases not matched to a gene: 5. The length of the CDR3 is 14 residues. Based on the CDR3 plus reference TRBV11-1 and TRBJ2-1, the full variable domain is EAEVAQSPRYKITEKSQAVAFWCDPISGHATLYWYRQILGQGPELLVQFQDESVVDDSQLPKDRFSAERLKGVDSTLKIQPAELGDSAMYLCASSSRQGANEQFFGPGTRLTVL.

This sequence joins TRBV13 and TRBJ2-7, with TRBD2 matching over 11 bases. Germline-derived CDR1 and CDR2 are PRHDT and FYEKMQ (reference sequence). CDR3 length equals 18 residues. With V trimmed by 5 bases and J by 6 bases, 18 bases remained unmatched. The CDR3 reads CASSTERLAGSMIGEQYF. The CDR3 DNA sequence: TGTGCCAGCAGCACAGAGAGACTAGCGGGGTCCATGATTGGCGAGCAGTACTTC.

As to this clone: A junction end diverges from the germline sequence, so it may reflect a read error. The chain couples TRBV4-2 to TRBJ2-5, with a possible D match to TRBD2 (5 bases). The CDR3 is 13 amino acids. Germline loops: CDR1 LGHNA, CDR2 YNFKEQ. The CDR3 protein is CASSQDDQRQKNF. The CDR3 nucleotides are TGTGCCAGCAGCCAAGACGATCAGCGGCAGAAGAACTTC.